One TCR beta chain is described in this entry. As yet, its antigen is unknown. This record belongs to a study of T cell responses to AZD1222 COVID-19 vaccine. Looking at the study overall: Investigators merged groups given second doses at roughly 4 or roughly 12 weeks.

Repertoires were generated with immunoSEQ multiplex PCR, while TCRdb's copy carries only in-frame clones and drops some. The sample has more than 150,000 clones; about 94% are singletons. General observations from the study: Clonal diversity may have been underestimated, and the donors were mostly white British, with more females than males.

Trimming took off 2 bases at V and 2 bases at J, with 10 bases between the two ends. This CDR3 comprises 14 residues. Germline CDR1 reads SGHRS; CDR2 reads YFSETQ. This specimen was peripheral blood, taken on day 0 of AZD1222 vaccination. This chain joins TRBV5-1 and TRBJ1-2; D gene uncertain. The sequence was collected from an adult in good health. CDR3 residues: CASSFRWGNYGYTF. The DNA of the CDR3 is TGCGCCAGCAGCTTTCGGTGGGGAAACTATGGCTACACCTTC.